This T cell receptor (beta chain) was captured in a study of blood T cell repertoires in COVID-19. Profiled with immunoSEQ multiplex PCR; TCRdb holds only in-frame clones, not every one. The repertoire consists of a few hundred thousand clones, with 90% occurring once and the leading ten covering 2.5% to 3%. After removal of 7 bases from V and 3 bases from J, the junction contained 5 bases not matched to a gene. The CDR3 is 13 amino acids. The germline V gene has CDR1 MNHEY and CDR2 SVGAGI. Source material: peripheral blood. The chain carries TRBV6-5 and TRBJ1-2; TRBD1 matches 7 bases. The receptor was derived from a woman aged 25 to 45 with COVID-19, enrolled during active disease. This CDR3 reads CASTTDRDYGYTF. The CDR3 DNA follows: TGTGCCAGCACCACAGACAGGGACTATGGCTACACCTTC.